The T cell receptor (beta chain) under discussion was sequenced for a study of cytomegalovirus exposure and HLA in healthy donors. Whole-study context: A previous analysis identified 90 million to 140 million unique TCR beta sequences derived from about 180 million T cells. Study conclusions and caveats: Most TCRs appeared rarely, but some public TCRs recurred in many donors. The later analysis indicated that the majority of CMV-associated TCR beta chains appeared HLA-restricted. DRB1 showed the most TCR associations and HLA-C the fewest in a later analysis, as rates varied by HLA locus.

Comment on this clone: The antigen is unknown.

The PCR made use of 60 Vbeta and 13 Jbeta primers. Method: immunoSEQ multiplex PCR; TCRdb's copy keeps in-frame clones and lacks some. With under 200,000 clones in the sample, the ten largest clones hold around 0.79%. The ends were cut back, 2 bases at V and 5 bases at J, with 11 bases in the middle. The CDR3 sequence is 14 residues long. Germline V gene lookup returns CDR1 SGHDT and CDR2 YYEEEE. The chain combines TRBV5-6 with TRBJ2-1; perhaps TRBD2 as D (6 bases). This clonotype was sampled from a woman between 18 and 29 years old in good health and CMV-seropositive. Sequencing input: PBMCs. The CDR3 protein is CASSFITGDNEQFF. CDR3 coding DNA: TGTGCCAGCAGCTTTATAACGGGGGACAATGAGCAGTTCTTC.